This TCR beta chain was sequenced during a study of OX40 agonist ivuxolimab in advanced cancers. Method: immunoSEQ multiplex PCR; TCRdb's copy keeps in-frame clones and lacks some. The table includes about 64,000 clones, about four fifths detected once. There are 12 residues in the CDR3. The ends were cut back, 10 bases at V and 1 base at J, with 10 bases in the middle. The germline CDR1 and CDR2 sequences are ENHRY and SYGVKD. The rearrangement links TRBV10-3 to TRBJ1-1; D perhaps matches TRBD1 (5 bases). This sequence was found in an adult with an advanced solid tumor such as melanoma, head and neck, liver or kidney cancer. The sample consisted of CD4+ or CD8+ T cells sorted from blood, taken in a trial of the OX40 agonist ivuxolimab. The CDR3 DNA reads as TGTGCCACTACCACAGGGAACACTGAAGCTTTCTTT. This translates into CATTTGNTEAFF.